This T cell receptor (beta chain) was recorded in a study of T-cell reconstitution after alpha-beta-depleted transplantation in children. Unique molecular identifiers were used in preparing the TCRbeta library. TCRdb analysed the PCR reads with MiXCR anew, one entry per CDR3 protein. The repertoire holds about 210,000 distinct CDR3 sequences, with around a sixth as singletons. Germline CDR1 is DFQATT and CDR2 is SNEGSKA (reference sequence). The length of the CDR3 is 11 residues. The V end lost 6 bases, the J end lost 5 bases, and 11 bases lay between the germline ends. This clonotype was recorded many times. Antigen: not known. The study, taken as a whole, reports: Approximately two months post-transplant, alpha-beta T cells reportedly originated from several hundred expanded graft clones. Surviving recipient T cells and thymic progenitors produced the high day-60 TCRbeta diversity seen in some patients. It was newly produced T cells that mostly accounted for T-cell counts and diversity one year after transplant.

This TCR came from a male patient aged 2 to 10 who had a stem cell transplant for acute lymphoblastic leukemia, so the T cells may come from the graft donor. This rearrangement joins TRBV20-1 to TRBJ2-7, with D maybe TRBD1 (6 bases). The input for sequencing was PBMCs, mostly from graft donor cells, taken 360 days after TCRalphabeta/CD19-depleted stem cell transplant. The CDR3 DNA sequence: TGCAGTGCAACCCGACAGGACGAGCAGTACTTC. This gives the protein CSATRQDEQYF.